Listed here is a single T cell receptor beta chain. Antigen specificity is unknown. Its ends do not fully match the called genes, so a read error is possible. With template switching, a universal primer site was added, and the cDNA carried unique molecular identifiers. TCRdb re-called the 5' RACE reads through MiXCR, storing one row per CDR3 protein. Of more than 600,000 distinct CDR3 sequences in the sample, roughly 20% are singletons; the top ten hold over 10%. The data belong to a study of identical twins. Whole-study results and caveats: Modeled out-of-frame TCR alpha sharing in monozygotic twins fell below observed levels.

The data were also submitted as part of a second study, on T cells expressing NK-cell markers. That report adds: Sorted CD3+CD56+NKG2C+, CD3+CD56+NKG2C- and CD3+CD56-NKG2C+ T-cell subsets were beta-chain profiled.

The specimen sequenced was PBMCs. The sequence was obtained from a woman aged 18-29 years in good health.

In nucleotides, the CDR3 is TGCAGTGGCTACAGACAAGTGGGTGATGCCTTC. Its translation: CSGYRQVGDAF. The rearrangement joins TRBV20-1 to TRBJ1-2; D call uncertain. This CDR3 comprises 11 residues. The germline CDR1 and CDR2 sequences are DFQATT and SNEGSKA (reference sequence).